This T cell receptor (beta chain) was observed in a study of shared clonotypes between healthy human individuals (TCRdb year 2020). For the wider study: A couple of women and a few men aged 18 to 49 years were included in the cohort. To increase sequencing depth and limit assay-specific biases, different laboratories used diverse techniques to prepare libraries and sequence TCR repertoires. For each donor, three plates each were used for CD4 naive and CD4 memory, two plates were used for CD8 naive, and one plate was used for CD8 memory. Each donor's leukapheresis produced roughly between roughly 0.9 and 9 billion PBMCs. To estimate repertoire size and how much clonotypes are shared between individuals, the study performed deep sequencing of blood TCR repertoires from roughly five healthy adults. What the research found in general, with its limitations: Even with the large sequencing depth, rarefaction of the sorted-subset datasets indicated that sequencing was incomplete. Larger estimated clonotype richness was generally found for naive subsets than for memory subsets. The genetic and exposure-history diversity represented was limited by the small number of donors. Compared with non-shared clonotypes, the clonotypes found in all four sorted-subset donors had higher generation probabilities. Sampling was restricted to blood, and TCR repertoires in tissue are likely to differ from TCR repertoires in blood. About 5% of naive CD4, approximately 3.7% of naive CD8, around 2.3% of memory CD4, and approximately 0.39% of memory CD8 clonotypes were shared across a few donors. Based on pairwise subsampling, the degree of clonotype sharing among donors was expected to be affected by sequencing depth.

Using the deep immunoSEQ assay, TCR CDR3 regions were amplified from genomic DNA by multiplex PCR. Genomic DNA extracted from each cell subset was distributed evenly over all wells of several immunoSEQ 96-well plates, and each plate served as one replicate. For sorted subsets, roughly 200 ng genomic DNA, equal to about 30,000 T cell genomes, was loaded into each replicate PCR. Purified libraries were measured with a Qubit 3.0 fluorometer, size-checked on a Bioanalyzer 2100, and measured again with the KAPA Library Quantification kit. Each immunoSEQ 96-well plate was sequenced on its own single-read 150-cycle Illumina NextSeq 550 flow cell. Per the original workflow: The immunoSEQ output contained only junctional sequences without quality scores, so filtering could not match that applied to full-length reads. To assign V/J genes and CDR3, sequences were annotated against IMGT germline references using PyIR, a Python wrapper for IgBLAST v1.9. Any read was removed if the V/J assignment was weak (E-value above 1e-6), the CDR3 was missing, or the read contained stop codons, out-of-frame junctions, or ambiguous translated residues. V3J clonotypes were defined as sequences sharing an identical inferred V gene, J gene, and CDR3 amino acid sequence. The percentage overlap between two repertoires was calculated by dividing the number of shared unique clonotypes by the size of the smaller repertoire. Three approaches were used to assess repertoire richness: RTK rarefaction, the Chao1 estimator, and Recon v2.1 estimates of unobserved clonotypes. Generation probabilities for all TCRbeta clonotypes obtained by the gDNA method from a few donors were computed using OLGA. The table was pulled from immuneACCESS by TCRdb, which kept in-frame rearrangements only. Such tables lose some clones; where checked, under half of the loss comes from unresolved V genes, and the rest has no known cause. V, J and clone size derive from that table, while D and trimming were established from the DNA sequence. In all, the sample holds about a million clones, and approximately 75% of those were seen once. The ten top clones hold over 0.8% of the sample.

Donors were healthy HIV-negative adults with no recently reported acute infections or vaccinations. Every donor was a Caucasian adult living in Nashville, Tennessee, USA. CD4+ T cells were enriched through magnetic negative selection, after which naive cells were positively selected on CD45RA and the remaining negative fraction served as the memory subset. Blood was collected by leukapheresis, and PBMCs were isolated by Ficoll-Histopaque density gradient centrifugation and then cryopreserved in liquid nitrogen vapor phase. Analytical flow cytometry was used to check the purity and quantity of each magnetically sorted T cell population. Each sorted fraction had its genomic DNA isolated and then quantified by UV absorbance on a Nanodrop 2000c. The germline V gene yields MDHEN for CDR1 and SYDVKM for CDR2. The germline ends are 9 bases apart after V is trimmed by 4 bases and J by 6 bases. Spanning cysteine to phenylalanine, the CDR3 consists of 12 amino acids. Only the CDR3 DNA is retained, 36 bases long and in frame from the first base.

Concerning this clone itself: Its target antigen remains unknown. No base qualities exist here, and no much larger clone lies one base off it.

The receptor's source is a man aged 18 to 30 in good health. Some clones in this sample may be carry-over from other donors' samples. The sequence is built from TRBV28 and TRBJ1-2; no D gene call is confident. The source material was memory CD4+ T cells from PBMCs. The label giving this sample's cell subset or site can be read as: CD45RA-negative fraction. The CDR3 region has the sequence CASSSQENGYTF. The nucleotides read TGTGCCAGCAGTTCGCAGGAGAATGGCTACACCTTC.